This T cell receptor beta chain was captured by sequencing in a study of cytomegalovirus exposure and HLA in healthy donors. Across the whole study: As released early, the data held 65 million to 90 million unique TCRs from HLA-typed donors. Study-wide results and caveats: Exclusion as indistinguishable affected some V segments, including TRBV6-2 and TRBV6-3. Highly shared sequence variants in one cluster were likely a sequencing artifact. Immune exposure data for these donors was limited to CMV serostatus.

The CDR3 has 18 residues. The ends lost 0 bases at V and 5 bases at J; junction bases unmatched: 12. With respect to this clone: What it binds is unknown.

PCR employed 60 Vbeta and 13 Jbeta primers. The repertoire was sequenced with immunoSEQ multiplex PCR; TCRdb's copy has only in-frame clones and lacks some. Among 95,000 to 150,000 clones listed, 74% were seen once. The J gene is TRBJ1-5, the V gene TRBV5-3; 9 bases line up with TRBD1. TRBV5-3 is an ORF, with its function uncertain. The TCR originated in a woman aged 45-59 years in good health and CMV-seropositive. Sample: PBMCs. CDR3 nucleotides: TGTGCCAGAAGCTTGGCCTCGGGGGACAGGGCGAAGGATCAGCCCCAGCATTTT. It translates to CARSLASGDRAKDQPQHF.